One sample yielded the 27 T cell receptor beta chains listed below, sequenced in a study of response to subunit inactivated influenza vaccine. TCRdb used MiXCR to reprocess the RT-PCR reads, holding one entry per CDR3 protein. The repertoire holds under 850,000 distinct CDR3 sequences, with less than 20% as singletons. The starting material was PBMCs from blood, obtained roughly 5 days after vaccination. The receptors were sampled from a man aged 45 to 65 who received an inactivated influenza vaccine.

The rearrangement uses TRBV21-1 and TRBJ2-7; the DNA was not used to check the table's D call, TRBD1. TRBV21-1 is noted as a pseudogene. This CDR3 has 15 residues. CDR3 nucleotide sequence: TGTGCCAGCAGCAAAGGACCGGGACAGGGAGGCGAGCAGTACTTC. This codes for CASSKGPGQGGEQYF.

Ten or more counts support this clonotype. The chain uses TRBV10-3 and TRBJ2-7; no firm D call. The length of the CDR3 is 12 residues. Germline V gene data show CDR1 as ENHRY and CDR2 as SYGVKD. V lost 5 bases and J 6 bases, leaving 11 bases between the germline ends. CDR3: CAISPMRGEQYF. The CDR3 DNA is TGTGCCATCAGTCCAATGAGAGGCGAGCAGTACTTC.

With respect to this clonotype: A junction boundary mismatches the germline segment, possibly from a read error. The CDR3 region is CSPRRANEQFF. The CDR3 DNA is TGCAGTCCTAGGAGAGCGAATGAGCAGTTCTTC. The V gene is TRBV20-1, the J gene TRBJ2-1, with D uncertain. The CDR3 is 11 residues long. The germline V gene encodes CDR1 DFQATT and CDR2 SNEGSKA (reference sequence).

This clonotype was seen more than once but under ten times. CDR3 in DNA: TGTGCCAGCAGCCAAGATGTCGCGGGAAGGGGCGAGCAGTACTTC. Translated: CASSQDVAGRGEQYF. The chain combines TRBV4-2 with TRBJ2-7, with D tentatively TRBD2 (6 bases). This CDR3 has 15 amino acids. The V and J ends lost 0 bases and 6 bases respectively, with 15 bases between them. CDR1 and CDR2 (germline): LGHNA, YNFKEQ.

The rearrangement joins TRBV9 to TRBJ2-5, with D perhaps TRBD2 (6 bases). V dropped 0 bases and J dropped 5 bases, with 14 bases sitting between them. Looked up from germline, CDR1 is SGDLS and CDR2 is YYNGEE. The CDR3 length is 15 residues. CDR3 sequence: CASSVAAGLRETQYF. For the CDR3, the DNA is TGTGCCAGCAGCGTAGCTGCGGGGCTTCGGGAGACCCAGTACTTC.

This chain connects TRBV6-1 to TRBJ2-3, with 8 bases lining up with TRBD1. This CDR3 is 15 amino acids long. With 5 bases clipped from V and 2 bases from J, the junction kept 6 bases outside the gene matches. Germline V gene lookup returns CDR1 MNHNS and CDR2 SASEGT. The CDR3 loop is CASSTQGAYTDTQYF. The DNA for the CDR3 is TGTGCCAGCAGTACCCAGGGGGCCTACACAGATACGCAGTATTTT.

The gene calls are TRBV29-1 and TRBJ2-3; a possible D gene is TRBD2 (6 bases). Trimming pared 4 bases from V and 2 bases from J, leaving 19 bases between. Germline loops: CDR1 SQVTM, CDR2 ANQGSEA. This CDR3 has 16 residues. CDR3: CSVVGEAHSYTDTQYF. In DNA form, the CDR3 reads TGCAGCGTTGTAGGGGAGGCCCACTCCTACACAGATACGCAGTATTTT.

This clonotype was picked up one time. In DNA form, the CDR3 reads TGTGCCAGCAGCCGCCAGGGATATTTTTACAATGAGCAGTTCTTC. Protein product: CASSRQGYFYNEQFF. The chain has TRBV12-3 or TRBV12-4 and TRBJ2-1; possibly TRBD1 for D (5 bases). V gave up 6 bases and J gave up 4 bases, with 16 bases separating them. The CDR3 length is 15 residues.

The gene calls are TRBV20-1 and TRBJ1-5; D unclear. Germline V gene sequence: CDR1 DFQATT, CDR2 SNEGSKA (reference sequence). The V end lost 2 bases, the J end lost 6 bases, and 11 bases lay between the germline ends. This CDR3 is built from 13 residues. The chain's CDR3 is CSARIRESQPQHF. In nucleotides, the CDR3 is TGCAGTGCTAGAATAAGGGAATCTCAGCCCCAGCATTTT.

This clonotype was recorded at least ten times. This chain uses TRBV12-3 or TRBV12-4 with TRBJ2-2; D remains ambiguous. The CDR3 contains 14 residues. The V end lost 3 bases, the J end lost 6 bases, and 11 bases lay between the germline ends. In nucleotides, the CDR3 is TGTGCCAGCAGTTTTTTAGGAGAAGCCGGGGAGCTGTTTTTT. Amino acids: CASSFLGEAGELFF.

This clonotype was detected ten times or more. This chain joins TRBV12-3 or TRBV12-4 and TRBJ1-2; tentative D call: TRBD1 (6 bases). This CDR3 is 13 amino acids long. Trimming removed 5 bases at V and 0 bases at J, with 7 bases between. This chain's CDR3 is CASSDRTNYGYTF. In DNA, the CDR3 is TGTGCCAGCAGTGACAGGACTAACTATGGCTACACCTTC.

The chain joins TRBV20-1 to TRBJ2-3; TRBD2 matches at 7 bases. V lost 0 bases and J lost 4; bases outside the gene matches: 22. CDR1 is DFQATT and CDR2 is SNEGSKA in the germline V gene (reference sequence). The CDR3 totals 20 residues. DNA for the CDR3: TGCAGTGCTAGAGATTTGGCGGGAGCCGCTAAAAACCTCGGCCCAGATACGCAGTATTTT. This encodes CSARDLAGAAKNLGPDTQYF.

The V gene is TRBV7-2, the J gene TRBJ2-7; tentatively, D is TRBD1 (6 bases). CDR1 is SGHTA and CDR2 is FQGNSA in the germline V gene. Trimming shortened V by 5 bases and J by 2 bases, and 19 bases separated the two germline ends. This CDR3 is 16 amino acids long. The CDR3 sequence is CASSATDGQLTYEQYF. CDR3 nucleotide sequence: TGTGCCAGCAGCGCAACCGATGGACAGCTTACCTACGAGCAGTACTTC.

This clonotype was recorded at least ten times. The chain uses TRBV20-1 and TRBJ1-5; D unresolved. Germline values: CDR1 DFQATT, CDR2 SNEGSKA (reference sequence). CDR3 length: 13 residues. Trimming stripped 1 base from V and 3 bases from J, with 7 bases between. Here the CDR3 reads CSARVAVNQPQHF. CDR3 sequence (DNA): TGCAGTGCTAGAGTGGCAGTCAATCAGCCCCAGCATTTT.

This clonotype was seen at least ten times. This CDR3 reads CATSRGWAVNTEAFF. CDR3 bases: TGTGCCACCAGCAGAGGATGGGCAGTGAACACTGAAGCTTTCTTT. V usage is TRBV15 and J usage is TRBJ1-1; D ambiguous. Looked up from germline, CDR1 is LNHNV and CDR2 is YYDKDF (reference sequence). CDR3 length: 15 amino acids. V gave up 1 base and J gave up 0 bases, with 9 bases separating them.

This clonotype was counted a single time. The chain is built from TRBV7-6 and TRBJ2-1; 7 positions agree with TRBD2. Germline V lookup: CDR1 SGHVS, CDR2 FNYEAQ. Losses at the gene ends were 5 bases for V and 7 bases for J; bases not matched to a gene: 8. There are 14 residues in the CDR3. CDR3 in DNA: TGTGCCAGCAGCAAACCGGGACTAAGAAATGAGCAGTTCTTC. It encodes CASSKPGLRNEQFF.

This chain connects TRBV5-1 to TRBJ1-5; tentative D call: TRBD1 (5 bases). Trimming removed 2 bases from V and 2 bases from J, with 11 bases in between. The CDR3 covers 15 residues. In germline, CDR1 is SGHRS, CDR2 YFSETQ. The CDR3: CASSLRGDRNQPQHF. Here the CDR3 DNA reads TGCGCCAGCAGCTTACGGGGCGACCGCAATCAGCCCCAGCATTTT.

The gene calls are TRBV5-1 and TRBJ2-6; D is perhaps TRBD1 or TRBD2 (5 bases each). Trimming shortened V by 2 bases and J by 1 base, and 22 bases separated the two germline ends. The CDR3 is 20 residues long. CDR1 and CDR2 (germline): SGHRS, YFSETQ. The CDR3: CASSFAPGPRSSSGANVLTF. The CDR3 DNA reads as TGCGCCAGCAGCTTCGCCCCGGGACCAAGATCCTCGTCTGGGGCCAACGTCCTGACTTTC.

This clonotype was found a few times. For the CDR3, the DNA is TGCAGTGCTAGACGGCTAGCGGGAGGCGAGCAGTACTTC. The encoded protein is CSARRLAGGEQYF. The genes are TRBV20-1 and TRBJ2-7, with 11 bases aligning to TRBD2. Trimming cost V 2 bases and J 6 bases; bases outside gene matches: 3. Germline CDR1 and CDR2: DFQATT and SNEGSKA (reference sequence). This CDR3 contains 13 residues.

This clonotype has ten or more counts. The chain joins TRBV5-1 to TRBJ2-7; TRBD1 matches at 7 bases. V was pared by 3 bases and J by 6 bases, with 9 bases of the junction left unmatched. Germline lookup yields CDR1 SGHRS and CDR2 YFSETQ. This CDR3 region has 14 residues. CDR3 residues: CASSSGQPAVEQYF. CDR3 nucleotides: TGCGCCAGCAGCTCGGGACAGCCTGCGGTCGAGCAGTACTTC.

This chain links TRBV29-1 with TRBJ2-7; 8 bases are shared with TRBD2. This CDR3 spans 16 amino acids. Germline V gives CDR1 SQVTM, CDR2 ANQGSEA. V was pared by 7 bases and J by 2 bases, with 16 bases of the junction left unmatched. The CDR3 DNA reads as TGCAGCGCCACAACGTGGACTAGCCCCTTCGCCTACGAGCAGTACTTC. As protein: CSATTWTSPFAYEQYF.

This chain connects TRBV4-3 to TRBJ2-3, with 7 bases identical to TRBD2. The CDR3 spans 16 residues. Germline-derived CDR1 and CDR2 are LGHNA and YSLEER. V lost 4 bases and J lost 3; bases outside the gene matches: 10. The CDR3 reads CASSRRWGGSTDTQYF. In DNA form, the CDR3 reads TGCGCCAGCAGCCGCCGGTGGGGGGGGTCTACAGATACGCAGTATTTT.

The chain carries TRBV12-3 or TRBV12-4 and TRBJ2-5; the match to TRBD2 covers 8 bases. The V and J ends lost 4 bases and 4 bases, in that order; junction bases with no gene match: 11. CDR3 length: 16 residues. CDR3 sequence reads: CASSSTRGGRRETQYF. The CDR3, as DNA: TGTGCCAGCAGTTCCACCCGGGGGGGGCGACGAGAGACCCAGTACTTC.

V and J are TRBV6-1 and TRBJ1-5; no clear D gene. The CDR3 covers 15 residues. The germline gives CDR1 MNHNS, CDR2 SASEGT. Trimming took off 0 bases at V and 0 bases at J, with 6 bases between the two ends. CDR3 nucleotide sequence: TGTGCCAGCAGTGAAGCGCCGAGTAGCAATCAGCCCCAGCATTTT. It is translated as CASSEAPSSNQPQHF.

This chain links TRBV20-1 with TRBJ2-7, with 8 bases identical to TRBD1. Trimming took 3 bases from V and 3 from J; bases not matched to a gene: 7. The germline V gene encodes CDR1 DFQATT and CDR2 SNEGSKA (reference sequence). The CDR3 covers 14 residues. The CDR3 spells CSASKTGVVYEQYF. CDR3 nucleotide sequence: TGCAGTGCTAGTAAGACAGGGGTCGTCTACGAGCAGTACTTC.

This clonotype was found a few times. The rearrangement uses TRBV19 and TRBJ1-5; TRBD1 might be the D (6 bases). CDR3 length: 15 residues. With 3 bases removed from V and 6 bases from J, the gap between germline ends came to 15 bases. CDR1 and CDR2 from the germline V gene are LNHDA and SQIVND (reference sequence). CDR3 sequence reads: CASSIWRDTGQPQHF. CDR3 DNA sequence: TGTGCCAGTAGTATCTGGCGGGACACGGGTCAGCCCCAGCATTTT.

This clonotype was found a few times. The chain employs TRBV4-1 and TRBJ2-7; no clear D gene. This CDR3 has 15 amino acids. The ends were cut back, 2 bases at V and 1 base at J, with 12 bases in the middle. Per germline, CDR1 MGHRA and CDR2 YSYEKL. CDR3 region: CASSQLSETSYEQYF. CDR3 in DNA: TGCGCCAGCAGCCAATTATCAGAAACTTCCTACGAGCAGTACTTC.